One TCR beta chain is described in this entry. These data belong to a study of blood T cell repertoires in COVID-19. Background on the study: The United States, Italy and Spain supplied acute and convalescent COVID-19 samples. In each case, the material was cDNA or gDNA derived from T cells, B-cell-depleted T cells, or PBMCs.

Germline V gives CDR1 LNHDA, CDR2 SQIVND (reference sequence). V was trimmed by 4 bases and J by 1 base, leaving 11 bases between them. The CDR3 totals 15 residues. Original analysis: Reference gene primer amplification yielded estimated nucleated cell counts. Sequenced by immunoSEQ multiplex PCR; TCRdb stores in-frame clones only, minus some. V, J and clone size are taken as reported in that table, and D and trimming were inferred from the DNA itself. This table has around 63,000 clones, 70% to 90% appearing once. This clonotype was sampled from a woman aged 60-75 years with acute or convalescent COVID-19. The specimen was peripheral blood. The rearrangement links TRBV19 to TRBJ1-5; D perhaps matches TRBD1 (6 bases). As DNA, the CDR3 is TGTGCCAGTAGTACCCAGGGGTGGAGCAATCAGCCCCAGCATTTT. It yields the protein CASSTQGWSNQPQHF.